This TCR beta chain was sequenced in a study of blood T cell repertoires in COVID-19 (dated by TCRdb to the early 2020s). At the level of the whole study: Samples covering the acute and convalescent phases of COVID-19 were provided by collaborators in the United States, Italy and Spain. The sample metadata nearly always contained a de-identified subject ID, COVID-19 status, age in years and sex. The material from the prospective study consisted of cDNA or gDNA derived from T cells, B-cell-depleted T cells, or PBMCs. Where available, HLA class I and class II types were taken from metadata supplied by the sample provider and were not determined by assay-based typing. The repertoires were made available in a free public database intended to serve as a resource for research on the immune response to SARS-CoV-2. The dataset comprised deeply sampled blood TCRbeta repertoires from subjects exposed to, actively infected with, or recovered from COVID-19. The samples were drawn from the first 160 participants of the ongoing ImmuneRACE study and from over a thousand subjects provided by 6 global collaborators.

Collaborating institutions collected whole blood in K2EDTA tubes following their own protocols. Collaborator samples were shipped for TCRbeta analysis as frozen whole blood, isolated PBMCs, or DNA extracted from either sample type. TCRbeta CDR3 regions were amplified from genomic DNA by means of the immunoSEQ Assay, a bias-controlled multiplex PCR. The original pipeline was this. Nucleated cell counts per sample were estimated from amplification of reference gene primers within the assay. Sequence reads were collapsed and filtered to measure the absolute abundance of every unique TCRbeta CDR3 rearrangement. For each sample, productive Simpson clonality was calculated as the square root of Simpson's diversity index over productive rearrangements. The immuneACCESS repertoire file appears here via TCRdb, limited to in-frame rearrangements. These files lack a portion of the clones; in checked studies, under half of the deficit traces to unresolved V genes, and the cause of the others is not known. V and J calls and clone size come straight from that table; D and trimming were deduced from the DNA. Counted in this sample were 80,000 to 95,000 clones; about 86% of them appeared once. Around a fifth of the sample lies in the top ten.

The CDR3, cysteine through phenylalanine, is 15 amino acids long. Just the 45-base CDR3 DNA is kept, in frame starting at base 1. The CDR1 and CDR2 encoded by the germline V gene are SGHDT and YYEEEE. Trimming leaves V shorter by 4 bases and J shorter by 5 bases, with the junction holding 9 bases beyond the gene matches. Overall study results and their limits: The quantity of clinical and demographic metadata differed by source and by participant and was supplied without curation.

This clone has just one count. Its antigen is unknown. No base quality information exists; no much larger clone differs at one position. Rearrangement joined TRBV5-6 to TRBJ1-1; 9 middle bases align to TRBD1. The source of this sequence is a woman of 80 years or more in a cohort sampled during active or convalescent COVID-19. The specimen was peripheral blood. The CDR3 protein sequence reads: CASSLSGTGRTEAFF. In nucleotides, the sequence is TGTGCCAGCAGCCTCAGCGGGACAGGGAGGACTGAAGCTTTCTTT.